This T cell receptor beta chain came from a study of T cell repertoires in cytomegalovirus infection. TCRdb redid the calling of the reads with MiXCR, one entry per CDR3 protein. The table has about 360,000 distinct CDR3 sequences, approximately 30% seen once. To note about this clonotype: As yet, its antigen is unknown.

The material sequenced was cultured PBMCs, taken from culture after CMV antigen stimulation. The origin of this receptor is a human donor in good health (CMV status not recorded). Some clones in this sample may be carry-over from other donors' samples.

CDR3 loop: CAISETATHYEQYF. CDR3 coding DNA: TGTGCCATCAGTGAAACGGCGACCCACTACGAGCAGTACTTC. This sequence joins TRBV10-3 and TRBJ2-7, with D hard to call. V was clipped by 3 bases and J by 3 bases, with 12 bases between them. Germline loops: CDR1 ENHRY, CDR2 SYGVKD. This CDR3 contains 14 residues.